The 26 T cell receptor beta chains presented below share a single source sample, sequenced in a study of cytomegalovirus exposure and HLA in healthy donors. 13 Jbeta primers and 60 Vbeta primers were used for the PCR. Produced via immunoSEQ multiplex PCR; TCRdb's table is partial and in-frame only. The repertoire includes roughly 80,000 clones, 73% of them detected once, and roughly 16% sits in the top ten. Sequenced: PBMCs. These receptors originate from a woman between 40 and 50 years old in good health and CMV-seropositive.

This chain joins TRBV6-1 and TRBJ1-2, with D perhaps TRBD1 (6 bases). The CDR3 spans 15 residues. Germline assignment: CDR1 MNHNS and CDR2 SASEGT. V lost 1 base and J 3 bases, leaving 12 bases between the germline ends. This CDR3 reads CASSEGQVLHYGYTF. The CDR3 nucleotides read TGTGCCAGCAGTGAAGGACAGGTTCTCCACTATGGCTACACCTTC.

This chain uses TRBV5-4 with TRBJ2-2; 9 nucleotides align to TRBD1. J was trimmed by 6 bases and V by 0 bases; bases with no gene match: 3. The CDR3 runs 15 residues. CDR1 SGHNT and CDR2 YYREEE come from the germline V gene (reference sequence). CDR3 bases: TGTGCCAGCAGCTTGGTTGGACAGGGGCCCGGGGAGCTGTTTTTT. Amino acids: CASSLVGQGPGELFF.

There are a few counts of this clone. The chain is built from TRBV2 and TRBJ2-6, with D perhaps matching TRBD2 (5 bases). This CDR3 region has 17 residues. Germline V gives CDR1 SNHLY, CDR2 FYNNEI. The V end was cut by 7 bases, the J end by 0 bases, with 16 bases between. The CDR3 nucleotides are TGTGCCAGCACCCCGAGGGCACGAAACTCTGGGGCCAACGTCCTGACTTTC. It is translated as CASTPRARNSGANVLTF.

In this sample, this clone turned up once. The J gene is TRBJ2-1, the V gene TRBV7-9; 8 positions agree with TRBD2. Per the germline V gene, CDR1 is SEHNR and CDR2 is FQNEAQ (reference sequence). V trimming: 4 bases; J trimming: 8 bases; junction bases outside the gene matches: 7. This CDR3 has 14 residues. The CDR3 sequence: CASSWIAGSDEQFF. DNA for the CDR3: TGTGCCAGCAGCTGGATAGCGGGATCTGATGAGCAGTTCTTC.

The V gene is TRBV9, the J gene TRBJ2-2, with D perhaps TRBD1 (5 bases). The germline gives CDR1 SGDLS, CDR2 YYNGEE. V was pared by 4 bases and J by 1 base, with 8 bases between. This CDR3 is 14 amino acids long. The CDR3 DNA reads TGTGCCAGCAGCTCCACAGGGAACACCGGGGAGCTGTTTTTT. Translating it yields CASSSTGNTGELFF.

The V and J genes are TRBV15 and TRBJ2-7, with D tentatively TRBD2 (5 bases). The CDR3 runs 15 residues. Trimming stripped 0 bases from V and 6 bases from J, with 15 bases between. The V gene's germline CDR1 is LNHNV and CDR2 YYDKDF (reference sequence). The CDR3 loop is CATSRDTRPLGEQYF. The CDR3 nucleotides read TGTGCCACCAGCAGAGACACTAGGCCCTTAGGCGAGCAGTACTTC.

This clone was counted a few times. This chain uses TRBV5-1 with TRBJ2-7; D unresolved. Germline loops: CDR1 SGHRS, CDR2 YFSETQ. The CDR3 runs 11 residues. With 3 bases removed from V and 7 bases from J, the gap between germline ends came to 8 bases. The CDR3 coding sequence is TGCGCCAGCAGCTCGACACAGGAGCAGTACTTC. Translation gives CASSSTQEQYF. Combining the CDR3 with reference TRBV5-1 and TRBJ2-7 gives the whole variable domain KAGVTQTPRYLIKTRGQQVTLSCSPISGHRSVSWYQQTPGQGLQFLFEYFSETQRNKGNFPGRFSGRQFSNSRSEMNVSTLELGDSALYLCASSSTQEQYFGPGTRLTVT.

V and J are TRBV4-2 and TRBJ2-7; D possibly corresponds to TRBD1 (6 bases). Germline CDR1 LGHNA, CDR2 YNFKEQ. Trimming removed 1 base from V and 2 bases from J, with 18 bases in between. The length of the CDR3 is 17 residues. The CDR3 spells CASSQGRPQGSTYEQYF. The DNA for the CDR3 is TGTGCCAGCAGCCAAGGGCGGCCACAGGGATCGACCTACGAGCAGTACTTC.

The genes are TRBV7-2 and TRBJ1-1, with 9 bases aligning to TRBD1. CDR1 is SGHTA, CDR2 FQGNSA, per germline. V shed 5 bases, J shed 4 bases, and the junction held 14 bases outside the gene matches. This CDR3 comprises 17 residues. In nucleotides, the CDR3 is TGTGCCAGCAGCCAATTACCCCCGGGACAGGGTTTCACTGAAGCTTTCTTT. Protein sequence: CASSQLPPGQGFTEAFF.

J is TRBJ2-7 and V is TRBV27, with D unclear. The CDR3 extends over 11 amino acids. Trimming took 6 bases from V and 5 from J, leaving 8 bases between them. CDR1 and CDR2 (germline): MNHEY, SMNVEV (reference sequence). Written as DNA, the CDR3 is TGTGCCAGCAGATCTGTAGACGAGCAGTACTTC. Its translation: CASRSVDEQYF.

This sequence joins TRBV19 and TRBJ1-2; the D gene is possibly TRBD1 (6 bases). The CDR3 is 12 amino acids. Trimming took 4 bases from V and 5 from J, leaving 8 bases between them. Per germline, CDR1 LNHDA and CDR2 SQIVND (reference sequence). In nucleotides, the CDR3 is TGTGCCAGTAGTACCACAGGGTATGGCTACACCTTC. Amino acid sequence: CASSTTGYGYTF.

The gene calls are TRBV6-5 and TRBJ1-2; no firm D call. The germline CDR1 and CDR2 sequences are MNHEY and SVGAGI. With 0 bases removed from V and 0 bases from J, the gap between germline ends came to 8 bases. The CDR3 is made up of 15 amino acids. CDR3 nucleotide sequence: TGTGCCAGCAGTTACTCGTCATCAGCTAACTATGGCTACACCTTC. This sequence encodes CASSYSSSANYGYTF.

This rearrangement joins TRBV5-8 to TRBJ2-1; maybe TRBD2 (6 bases). The CDR3 consists of 14 residues. With 0 bases removed from V and 8 bases from J, the gap between germline ends came to 12 bases. Germline loops: CDR1 SGHTS, CDR2 YDEGEE. The CDR3 loop reads CASSLVGRHHEQFF. The CDR3 DNA is TGTGCCAGCAGCTTGGTGGGGAGGCATCATGAGCAGTTCTTC.

The gene calls are TRBV4-1 and TRBJ1-2; 7 bases line up with TRBD1. J gave up 4 bases and V 4 bases, and 9 bases lay outside the gene matches. Germline CDR1 MGHRA, CDR2 YSYEKL. The CDR3 covers 15 residues. The CDR3 region has the DNA TGCGCCAGCAGCCTAAGGGAGGACAGGTTCTATGGCTACACCTTC. Translation: CASSLREDRFYGYTF.

This clone appeared a single time. J is TRBJ1-1 and V is TRBV7-9, with 12 bases aligning to TRBD1. Per germline, CDR1 SEHNR and CDR2 FQNEAQ (reference sequence). Unmatched junction bases numbered 14, after V lost 4 bases and J lost 5 bases. This CDR3 region has 18 residues. The CDR3 loop is CASSSSRGQGALRTEAFF. The DNA of the CDR3 is TGTGCCAGCAGCTCATCCCGGGGACAGGGGGCGTTGAGAACTGAAGCTTTCTTT.

The rearrangement links TRBV5-1 to TRBJ2-3; D unresolved. V was cut by 0 bases and J by 5 bases, with 13 bases left in between. This CDR3 is built from 15 residues. CDR1 and CDR2 (germline): SGHRS, YFSETQ. The CDR3 loop reads CASSLGLSPKDTQYF. DNA for the CDR3: TGCGCCAGCAGCTTGGGGCTGTCGCCCAAAGATACGCAGTATTTT. The entire variable domain, with the rest obtained from reference TRBV5-1 and TRBJ2-3, is as follows: KAGVTQTPRYLIKTRGQQVTLSCSPISGHRSVSWYQQTPGQGLQFLFEYFSETQRNKGNFPGRFSGRQFSNSRSEMNVSTLELGDSALYLCASSLGLSPKDTQYFGPGTRLTVL.

A single count supports this clone. The chain recombines TRBV7-2 with TRBJ2-5; TRBD1 matches 8 bases. Germline CDR1 SGHTA, CDR2 FQGNSA. The trim removed 6 bases at V and 5 bases at J, leaving 5 bases unmatched. CDR3 length equals 13 residues. CDR3 loop: CASRYNRGETQYF. In DNA, the CDR3 is TGTGCCAGCAGATACAACAGGGGGGAGACCCAGTACTTC.

This clone has only a few counts. The V call is TRBV7-2, the J call TRBJ2-2; 7 bases map to TRBD1. The V gene's germline CDR1 is SGHTA and CDR2 FQGNSA. The trim removed 6 bases at V and 6 bases at J, leaving 10 bases unmatched. This CDR3 region has 15 residues. CDR3 DNA: TGTGCCAGCAGTTACAGGGGACGCGCCCCCGGGGAGCTGTTTTTT. It specifies CASSYRGRAPGELFF.

This clone counts as medium-sized. The likely explanation is a read error, given a far larger clone one base away. The chain couples TRBV5-6 to TRBJ1-1; 7 nucleotides agree with TRBD1. Germline CDR1 SGHDT, CDR2 YYEEEE. V lost 1 base to trimming and J lost 2 bases; unmatched junction nucleotides: 8. CDR3 length equals 16 residues. The chain's CDR3 is CASSLFGSGGNTEAFF. The DNA of the CDR3 is TGTGCCAGCAGCTTGTTCGGGTCAGGGGGTAACACTGAAGCTTTCTTT.

This chain joins TRBV6-5 and TRBJ1-1, with D unresolved. V was trimmed by 10 bases and J by 0 bases, leaving 15 bases between them. The CDR3 extends over 14 amino acids. Germline lookup yields CDR1 MNHEY and CDR2 SVGAGI. Here the CDR3 DNA reads TGTGCCACTAGTTACCTCGGAGTGAACACTGAAGCTTTCTTT. Protein sequence: CATSYLGVNTEAFF.

This clone has only a few counts. The genes are TRBV18 and TRBJ2-1; D gene unclear. Germline CDR1 and CDR2: KGHSH and LQKENI. The ends were cut back, 1 base at V and 6 bases at J, with 7 bases in the middle. The CDR3 contains 13 residues. DNA of the CDR3: TGTGCCAGCTCACCACTCGCAGGCAATGAGCAGTTCTTC. Translated: CASSPLAGNEQFF.

This clone has only a few counts. The chain couples TRBV7-3 to TRBJ1-1, with 8 bases lining up with TRBD1. The CDR3 extends over 14 amino acids. Trimming removed 5 bases from V and 1 base from J; junction bases left unmatched: 3. Germline lookup yields CDR1 SGHTA and CDR2 FQGTGA. This CDR3 is CASSATGANTEAFF. Written as DNA, the CDR3 is TGTGCCAGCAGCGCGACAGGGGCGAACACTGAAGCTTTCTTT.

The V gene is TRBV27, the J gene TRBJ2-3; D gene ambiguous. The CDR3 is 15 amino acids. The V gene lost 3 bases and the J gene lost 0 bases, with 10 bases spanning the gap. Per germline, CDR1 MNHEY and CDR2 SMNVEV (reference sequence). Here the CDR3 DNA reads TGTGCCAGCAGTTTGCGTCCCACTAGCACAGATACGCAGTATTTT. Its protein product is CASSLRPTSTDTQYF.

This sequence joins TRBV5-1 and TRBJ2-3; 8 bases align to TRBD1. After removal of 4 bases from V and 4 bases from J, the junction contained 11 bases not matched to a gene. The CDR3 has 16 amino acids. In germline, CDR1 is SGHRS, CDR2 YFSETQ. The DNA of the CDR3 is TGCGCCAGCAGCCCCCGTGGGGACAGGATCCCAGATACGCAGTATTTT. It codes for CASSPRGDRIPDTQYF.

The gene calls are TRBV30 and TRBJ1-4, with 11 positions matching TRBD1. Germline V gives CDR1 GTSNPN, CDR2 SVGIG (reference sequence). Trimming at V came to 1 base and at J to 1 base, leaving 11 bases not matched to a gene. The CDR3 runs 19 residues. For the CDR3, the DNA is TGTGCCTGGAGTGATTCTCTCCGGGACAGGGGGAGAACTAATGAAAAACTGTTTTTT. This translates into CAWSDSLRDRGRTNEKLFF.

The chain links TRBV5-8 to TRBJ2-7; 11 bases align to TRBD2. CDR3 size: 13 residues. In germline, CDR1 is SGHTS, CDR2 YDEGEE. The V segment lost 4 bases and the J segment 4 bases; nucleotides outside the gene matches: 1. Here the CDR3 reads CASSRTSGYEQYF. CDR3 nucleotides: TGTGCCAGCAGCAGGACTAGCGGGTACGAGCAGTACTTC.